The source of this T cell receptor (beta chain) is a study of blood T cell repertoires in COVID-19. Germline CDR1 and CDR2: KGHDR and SFDVKD. V lost 1 base and J lost 5; bases outside the gene matches: 5. This CDR3 comprises 15 residues. Measured with immunoSEQ multiplex PCR; TCRdb has only the in-frame clones, and not every one. The data hold about 370,000 clones, with about 89% observed a single time. The chain joins TRBV24-1 to TRBJ2-5, with 8 bases matching TRBD1. Sequenced sample: peripheral blood. The sequence was collected from a woman aged 25 to 39 with COVID-19, enrolled during active disease. CDR3 DNA: TGTGCCACCAGTGATTTCGGGACAGGTTCGGAGACCCAGTACTTC. Amino acid sequence: CATSDFGTGSETQYF.